This T cell receptor beta chain was identified in a study of cytomegalovirus exposure and HLA in healthy donors. Study-wide context: The 500 to 850 first-cohort repertoires and the approximately 110 validation repertoires shared the same platform, a later analysis reported. Overall study findings and caveats: Cytomegalovirus-associated TCR beta chains were listed, numbering roughly 150. The tendency of first-cohort TCR clusters to co-occur in the 120 or so validation repertoires emerged from a later analysis.

Libraries were prepared by immunoSEQ multiplex PCR; TCRdb keeps only in-frame clonotypes and omits some of them. The data hold 97,000 or so clones, with about 83% observed a single time. Donors came from a validation cohort of some 110 subjects, distinct from the first 666-subject cohort. This CDR3 has 10 residues. The V gene lost 5 bases and the J gene lost 7 bases, with 5 bases spanning the gap. CDR1 MNHEY and CDR2 SVGAGI come from the germline V gene. Concerning this clone: Its antigen is undetermined.

Input material: PBMCs. The source of this sequence is a woman aged 30 to 39 in good health and CMV-seronegative. The chain recombines TRBV6-5 with TRBJ1-2; D gene ambiguous. The CDR3, as DNA: TGTGCCAGCAGTGCGTTTGGCTACACCTTC. Translating it yields CASSAFGYTF.